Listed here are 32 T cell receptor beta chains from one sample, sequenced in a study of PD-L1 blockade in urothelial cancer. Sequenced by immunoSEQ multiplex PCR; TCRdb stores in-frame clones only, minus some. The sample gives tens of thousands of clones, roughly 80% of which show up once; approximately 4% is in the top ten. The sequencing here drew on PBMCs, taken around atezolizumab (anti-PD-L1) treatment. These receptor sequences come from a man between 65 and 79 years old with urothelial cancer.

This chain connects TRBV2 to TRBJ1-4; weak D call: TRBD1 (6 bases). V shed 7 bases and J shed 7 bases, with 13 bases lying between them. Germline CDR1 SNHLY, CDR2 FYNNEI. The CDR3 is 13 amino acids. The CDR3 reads CASNGQPGEKLFF. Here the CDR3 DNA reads TGTGCCAGCAACGGACAGCCGGGTGAAAAACTGTTTTTT.

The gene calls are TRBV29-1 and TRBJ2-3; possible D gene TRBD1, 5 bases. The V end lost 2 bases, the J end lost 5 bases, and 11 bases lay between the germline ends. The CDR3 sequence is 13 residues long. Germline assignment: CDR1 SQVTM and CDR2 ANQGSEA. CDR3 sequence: CSVETQGRDTQYF. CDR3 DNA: TGCAGCGTTGAAACCCAGGGTAGAGATACGCAGTATTTT.

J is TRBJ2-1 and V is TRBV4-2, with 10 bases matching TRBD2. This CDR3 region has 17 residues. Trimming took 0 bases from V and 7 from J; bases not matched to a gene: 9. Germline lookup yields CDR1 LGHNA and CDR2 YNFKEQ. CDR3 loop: CASSQDGGASGRNEQFF. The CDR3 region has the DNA TGTGCCAGCAGCCAAGATGGAGGGGCTAGCGGGAGAAATGAGCAGTTCTTC.

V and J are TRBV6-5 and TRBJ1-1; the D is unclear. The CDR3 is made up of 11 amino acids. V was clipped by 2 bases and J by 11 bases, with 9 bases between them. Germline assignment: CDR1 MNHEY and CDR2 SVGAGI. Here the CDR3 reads CASSYGERAFF. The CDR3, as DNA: TGTGCCAGCAGTTACGGGGAGCGGGCTTTCTTT.

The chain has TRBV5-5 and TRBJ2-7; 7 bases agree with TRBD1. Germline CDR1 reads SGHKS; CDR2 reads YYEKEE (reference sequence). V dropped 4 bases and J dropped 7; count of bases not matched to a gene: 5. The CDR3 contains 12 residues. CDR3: CASSLGQQEQYF. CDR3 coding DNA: TGTGCCAGCAGCCTGGGACAGCAAGAGCAGTACTTC.

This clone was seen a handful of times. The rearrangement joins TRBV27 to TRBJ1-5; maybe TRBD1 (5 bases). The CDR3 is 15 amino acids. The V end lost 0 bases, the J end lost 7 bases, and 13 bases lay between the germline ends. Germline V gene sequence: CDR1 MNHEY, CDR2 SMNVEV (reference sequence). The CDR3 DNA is TGTGCCAGCAGTTTATCGCGGGCGGGGGGGCAGCCCCAGCATTTT. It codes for CASSLSRAGGQPQHF.

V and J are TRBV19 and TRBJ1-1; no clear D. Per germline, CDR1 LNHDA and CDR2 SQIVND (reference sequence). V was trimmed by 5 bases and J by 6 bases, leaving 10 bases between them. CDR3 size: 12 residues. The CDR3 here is CASSQGRAEAFF. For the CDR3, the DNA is TGTGCCAGTAGTCAAGGGCGGGCTGAAGCTTTCTTT. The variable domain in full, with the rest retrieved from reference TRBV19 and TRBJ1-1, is DGGITQSPKYLFRKEGQNVTLSCEQNLNHDAMYWYRQDPGQGLRLIYYSQIVNDFQKGDIAEGYSVSREKKESFPLTVTSAQKNPTAFYLCASSQGRAEAFFGQGTRLTVV.

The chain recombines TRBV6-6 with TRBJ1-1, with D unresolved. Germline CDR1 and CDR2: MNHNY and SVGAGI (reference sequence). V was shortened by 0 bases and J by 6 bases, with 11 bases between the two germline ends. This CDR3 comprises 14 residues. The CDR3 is CASSYSTGGAEAFF. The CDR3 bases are TGTGCCAGCAGTTACTCAACCGGTGGAGCTGAAGCTTTCTTT.

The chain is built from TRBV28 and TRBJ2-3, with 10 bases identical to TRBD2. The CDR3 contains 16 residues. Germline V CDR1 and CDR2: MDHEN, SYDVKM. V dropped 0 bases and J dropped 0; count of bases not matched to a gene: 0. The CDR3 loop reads CASSLWTSGSTDTQYF. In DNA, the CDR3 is TGTGCCAGCAGTTTATGGACTAGCGGGAGCACAGATACGCAGTATTTT.

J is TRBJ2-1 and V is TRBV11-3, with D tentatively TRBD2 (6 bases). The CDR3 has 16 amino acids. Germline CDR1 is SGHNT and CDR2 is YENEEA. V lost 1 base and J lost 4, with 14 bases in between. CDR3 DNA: TGTGCCAGCAGCTTAGCGGGGCAGGGACTTTACAATGAGCAGTTCTTC. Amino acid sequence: CASSLAGQGLYNEQFF.

The CDR3 sequence is CASRKIGNYGYTF. The CDR3, as DNA: TGTGCCAGCAGGAAGATCGGGAACTATGGCTACACCTTC. This chain joins TRBV6-1 and TRBJ1-2; no firm D call. The CDR3 covers 13 residues. Per the germline V gene, CDR1 is MNHNS and CDR2 is SASEGT. V was trimmed by 6 bases and J by 2 bases, leaving 10 bases between them.

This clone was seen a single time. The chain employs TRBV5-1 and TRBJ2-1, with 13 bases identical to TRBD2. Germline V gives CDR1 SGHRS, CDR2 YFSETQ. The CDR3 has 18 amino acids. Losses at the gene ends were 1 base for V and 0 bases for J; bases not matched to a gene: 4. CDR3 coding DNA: TGCGCCAGCAGCTTGCGACTAGCGGGAGGCCCCTCCTACAATGAGCAGTTCTTC. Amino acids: CASSLRLAGGPSYNEQFF.

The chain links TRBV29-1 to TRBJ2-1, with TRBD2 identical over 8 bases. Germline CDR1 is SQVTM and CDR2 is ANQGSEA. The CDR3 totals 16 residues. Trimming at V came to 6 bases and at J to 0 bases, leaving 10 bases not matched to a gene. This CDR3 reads CSVETSEWFSYNEQFF. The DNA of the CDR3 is TGCAGCGTGGAGACTAGCGAGTGGTTCTCCTACAATGAGCAGTTCTTC.

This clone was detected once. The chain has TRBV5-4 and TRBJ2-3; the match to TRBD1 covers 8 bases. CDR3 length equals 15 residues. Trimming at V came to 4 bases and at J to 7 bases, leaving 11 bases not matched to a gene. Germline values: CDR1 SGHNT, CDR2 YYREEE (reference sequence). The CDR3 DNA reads TGTGCCAGCAGCCCCGGGACAGGCTATGAGAATACGCAGTATTTT. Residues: CASSPGTGYENTQYF.

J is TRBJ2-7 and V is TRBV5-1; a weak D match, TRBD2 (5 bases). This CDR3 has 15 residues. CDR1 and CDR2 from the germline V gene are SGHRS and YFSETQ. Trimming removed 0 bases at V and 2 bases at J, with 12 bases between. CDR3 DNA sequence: TGCGCCAGCAGCTTGGGTCTAGCCCCCACCTACGAGCAGTACTTC. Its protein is CASSLGLAPTYEQYF.

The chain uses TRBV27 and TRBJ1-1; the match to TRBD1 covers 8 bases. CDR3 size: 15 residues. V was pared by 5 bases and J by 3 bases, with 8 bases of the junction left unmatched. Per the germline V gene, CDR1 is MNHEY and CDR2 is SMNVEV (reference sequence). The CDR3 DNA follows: TGTGCCAGCAGTCCCCGGACAGGGAGGTACACTGAAGCTTTCTTT. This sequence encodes CASSPRTGRYTEAFF.

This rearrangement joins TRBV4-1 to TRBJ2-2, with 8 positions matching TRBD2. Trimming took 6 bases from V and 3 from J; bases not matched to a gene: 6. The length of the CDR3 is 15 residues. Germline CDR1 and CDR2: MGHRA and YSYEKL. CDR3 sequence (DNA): TGCGCCAGCAGGCCACAAGCGGGAGACACCGGGGAGCTGTTTTTT. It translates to CASRPQAGDTGELFF.

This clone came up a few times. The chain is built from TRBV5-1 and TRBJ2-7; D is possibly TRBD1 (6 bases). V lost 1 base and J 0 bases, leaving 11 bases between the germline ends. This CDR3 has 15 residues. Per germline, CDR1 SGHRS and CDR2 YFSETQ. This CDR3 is CASSLKTGSSYEQYF. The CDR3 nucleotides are TGCGCCAGCAGCTTGAAAACAGGGAGCTCCTACGAGCAGTACTTC.

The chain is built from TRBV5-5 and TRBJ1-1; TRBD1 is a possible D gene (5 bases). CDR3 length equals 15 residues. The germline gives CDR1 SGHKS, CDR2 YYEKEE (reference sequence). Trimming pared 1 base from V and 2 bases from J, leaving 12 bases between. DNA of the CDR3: TGTGCCAGCAGCTTGTACGGGGGAGGAAACACTGAAGCTTTCTTT. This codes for CASSLYGGGNTEAFF.

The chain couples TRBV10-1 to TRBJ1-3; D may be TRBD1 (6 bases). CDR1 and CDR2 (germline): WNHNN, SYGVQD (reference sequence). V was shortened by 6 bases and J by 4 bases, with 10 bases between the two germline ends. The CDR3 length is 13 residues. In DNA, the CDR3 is TGCGCCAGCAGCAGGGGATCGGGAAACACCATATATTTT. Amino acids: CASSRGSGNTIYF.

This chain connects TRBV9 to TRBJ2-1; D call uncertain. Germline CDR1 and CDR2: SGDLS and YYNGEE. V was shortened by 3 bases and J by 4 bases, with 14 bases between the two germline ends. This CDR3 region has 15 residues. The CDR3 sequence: CASSAAARSYNEQFF. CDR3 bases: TGTGCCAGCAGCGCTGCTGCGAGGTCTTACAATGAGCAGTTCTTC.

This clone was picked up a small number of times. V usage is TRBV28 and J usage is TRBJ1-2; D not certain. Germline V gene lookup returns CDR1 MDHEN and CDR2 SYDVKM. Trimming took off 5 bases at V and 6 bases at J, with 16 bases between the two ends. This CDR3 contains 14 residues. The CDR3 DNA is TGTGCCAGCAGTCCTCCAGGAGGGATCGATGGCTACACCTTC. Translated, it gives CASSPPGGIDGYTF.

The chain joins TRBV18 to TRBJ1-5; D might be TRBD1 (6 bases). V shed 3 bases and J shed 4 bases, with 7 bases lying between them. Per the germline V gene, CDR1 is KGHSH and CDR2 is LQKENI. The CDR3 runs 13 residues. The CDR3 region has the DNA TGTGCCAGCTCACCCGACAGGAATCAGCCCCAGCATTTT. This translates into CASSPDRNQPQHF.

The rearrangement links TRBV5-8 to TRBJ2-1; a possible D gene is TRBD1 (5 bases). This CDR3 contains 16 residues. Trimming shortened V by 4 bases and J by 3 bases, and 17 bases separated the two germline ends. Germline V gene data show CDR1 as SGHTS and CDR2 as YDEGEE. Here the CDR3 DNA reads TGTGCCAGCAGCCACATCAGACAGCGCTTCTACAATGAGCAGTTCTTC. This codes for CASSHIRQRFYNEQFF.

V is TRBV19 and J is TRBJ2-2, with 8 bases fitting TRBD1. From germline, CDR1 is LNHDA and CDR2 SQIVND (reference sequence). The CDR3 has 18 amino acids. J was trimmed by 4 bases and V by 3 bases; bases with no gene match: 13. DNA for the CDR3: TGTGCCAGTAGTATTGACTATTGGAGGACAGGGTCCACCGGGGAGCTGTTTTTT. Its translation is CASSIDYWRTGSTGELFF.

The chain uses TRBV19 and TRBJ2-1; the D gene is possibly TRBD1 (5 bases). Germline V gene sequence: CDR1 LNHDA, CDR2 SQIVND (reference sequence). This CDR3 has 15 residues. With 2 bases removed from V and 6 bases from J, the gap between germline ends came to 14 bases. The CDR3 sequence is CASSIPRAASNEQFF. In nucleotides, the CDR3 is TGTGCCAGTAGTATACCCAGGGCCGCTAGCAATGAGCAGTTCTTC.

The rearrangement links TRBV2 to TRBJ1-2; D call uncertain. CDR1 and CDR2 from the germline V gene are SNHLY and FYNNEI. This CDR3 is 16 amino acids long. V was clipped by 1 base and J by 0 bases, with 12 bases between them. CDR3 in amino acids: CASSEEKPATNYGYTF. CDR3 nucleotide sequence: TGTGCCAGCAGTGAAGAGAAGCCAGCGACTAACTATGGCTACACCTTC.

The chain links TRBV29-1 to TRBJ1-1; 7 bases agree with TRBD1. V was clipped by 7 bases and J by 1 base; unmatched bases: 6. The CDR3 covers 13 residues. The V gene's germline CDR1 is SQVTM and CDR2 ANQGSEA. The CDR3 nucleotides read TGCAGCGCGGGAGACAGGGAGAACACTGAAGCTTTCTTT. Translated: CSAGDRENTEAFF.

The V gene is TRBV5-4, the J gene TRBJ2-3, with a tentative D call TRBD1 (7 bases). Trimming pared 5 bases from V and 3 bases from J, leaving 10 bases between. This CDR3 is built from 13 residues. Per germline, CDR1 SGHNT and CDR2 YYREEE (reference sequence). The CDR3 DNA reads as TGTGCCAGCAGTCCAGGGGGGACAGATACGCAGTATTTT. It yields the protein CASSPGGTDTQYF. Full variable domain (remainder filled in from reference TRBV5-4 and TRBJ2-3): ETGVTQSPTHLIKTRGQQVTLRCSSQSGHNTVSWYQQALGQGPQFIFQYYREEENGRGNFPPRFSGLQFPNYSSELNVNALELDDSALYLCASSPGGTDTQYFGPGTRLTVL.

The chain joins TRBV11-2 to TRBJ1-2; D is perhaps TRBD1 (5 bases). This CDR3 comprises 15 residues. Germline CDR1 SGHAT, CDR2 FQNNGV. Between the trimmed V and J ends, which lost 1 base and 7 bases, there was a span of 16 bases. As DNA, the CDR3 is TGTGCCAGCAGCTTAGGGCTAGACAGATTTGGTGGCTACACCTTC. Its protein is CASSLGLDRFGGYTF.

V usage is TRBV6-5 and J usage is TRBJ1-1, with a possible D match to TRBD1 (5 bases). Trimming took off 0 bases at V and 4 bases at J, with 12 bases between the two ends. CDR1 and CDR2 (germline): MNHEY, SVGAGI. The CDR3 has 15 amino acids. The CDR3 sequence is CASSYSWQGGTEAFF. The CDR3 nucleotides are TGTGCCAGCAGTTACTCGTGGCAGGGTGGCACTGAAGCTTTCTTT.

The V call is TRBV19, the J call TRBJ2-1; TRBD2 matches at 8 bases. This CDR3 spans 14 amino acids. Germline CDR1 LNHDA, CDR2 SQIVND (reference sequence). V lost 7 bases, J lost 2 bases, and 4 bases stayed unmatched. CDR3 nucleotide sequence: TGTGCCAGTAAGGCGGGAGGTCCCTACAATGAGCAGTTCTTC. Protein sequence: CASKAGGPYNEQFF.